Presented here are 21 T cell receptor beta chains from one specimen sequenced in a study of response to subunit inactivated influenza vaccine. A single record per CDR3 protein comes from TCRdb applying MiXCR to the RT-PCR reads. Here the sample spans fewer than 750,000 distinct CDR3 sequences, 14% being singletons. The specimen was PBMCs from blood, collected 11 to 12 days after vaccination. These receptors were taken from a man aged 50 to 60 who received an inactivated influenza vaccine.

This clonotype was recorded a few times. This sequence joins TRBV28 and TRBJ2-1, with D possibly being TRBD2 (6 bases). Trimming stripped 3 bases from V and 1 base from J, with 19 bases between. Germline CDR1 and CDR2: MDHEN and SYDVKM. The CDR3 covers 18 residues. The DNA of the CDR3 is TGTGCCAGCAGTTTGTATGGCGGCGGGGCCGGGTCCTACAATGAGCAGTTCTTC. It is translated as CASSLYGGGAGSYNEQFF.

This clonotype was detected only a few times. J is TRBJ1-3 and V is TRBV28, with TRBD1 as a possible D gene (5 bases). CDR3 length: 17 amino acids. Germline lookup yields CDR1 MDHEN and CDR2 SYDVKM. Trimming pared 7 bases from V and 3 bases from J, leaving 22 bases between. The CDR3 sequence is CASTPANSRAIGNTIYF. The CDR3 DNA reads as TGTGCCAGCACCCCGGCGAATTCCAGGGCGATTGGAAACACCATATATTTT.

The chain joins TRBV20-1 to TRBJ1-4; D may be TRBD1 (6 bases). The CDR3 contains 13 residues. The germline V and J ends were trimmed by 6 bases and 3 bases, with 11 bases remaining between them. Germline V lookup: CDR1 DFQATT, CDR2 SNEGSKA (reference sequence). This CDR3 reads CSAKTGANEKLFF. CDR3 nucleotides: TGCAGTGCGAAGACAGGAGCTAATGAAAAACTGTTTTTT.

This sequence joins TRBV12-3 or TRBV12-4 and TRBJ1-1; D is undetermined. The CDR3 loop spans 15 amino acids. V lost 1 base to trimming and J lost 5 bases, with 14 bases between them. CDR3 sequence (DNA): TGTGCCAGCAGTTTAGTTAGGAGGGCAAGGACTGAAGCTTTCTTT. It is translated as CASSLVRRARTEAFF.

The rearrangement links TRBV7-9 to TRBJ1-1; possible D gene TRBD1, 6 bases. CDR3 length: 16 residues. Trimming stripped 5 bases from V and 2 bases from J, with 18 bases between. Germline V gene lookup returns CDR1 SEHNR and CDR2 FQNEAQ (reference sequence). The CDR3 here is CASSPPQGAGNTEAFF. DNA for the CDR3: TGTGCCAGCAGCCCACCACAGGGCGCGGGAAACACTGAAGCTTTCTTT.

The genes are TRBV28 and TRBJ2-3, with D perhaps matching TRBD1 (5 bases). Germline-derived CDR1 and CDR2 are MDHEN and SYDVKM. The CDR3 length is 14 residues. V lost 11 bases, J lost 2 bases, and 17 bases lay in between. This CDR3 is CAATRTSLTDTQYF. Written as DNA, the CDR3 is TGTGCCGCCACCCGGACAAGCCTCACAGATACGCAGTATTTT.

The chain combines TRBV3-1 with TRBJ2-7, with 9 bases lining up with TRBD1. Unmatched junction bases numbered 6, after V lost 3 bases and J lost 0 bases. The germline CDR1 and CDR2 sequences are LGHDT and YNNKEL (reference sequence). The CDR3 is 16 residues long. CDR3 in DNA: TGTGCCAGCAGCCAGGGACAGGGCATTACCTCCTACGAGCAGTACTTC. Its translation: CASSQGQGITSYEQYF.

This clonotype turned up a few times. The chain combines TRBV6-1 with TRBJ1-1; 7 nucleotides match TRBD1. CDR1 is MNHNS, CDR2 SASEGT, per germline. The CDR3 totals 17 residues. The V and J ends lost 8 bases and 3 bases, in that order; junction bases with no gene match: 18. The CDR3 coding sequence is TGTGCCAGCCCCCGTCGCAGGGAGGGGGCCAGGGACACTGAAGCTTTCTTT. It encodes CASPRRREGARDTEAFF.

In DNA form, the CDR3 reads TGCAGTGCTAGAGTGGGGTCCTCCTACGAGCAGTACTTC. Translated, it gives CSARVGSSYEQYF. The chain has TRBV20-1 and TRBJ2-7; D call uncertain. The V and J ends lost 1 base and 0 bases respectively, with 7 bases between them. The CDR3 runs 13 residues. Germline V gene sequence: CDR1 DFQATT, CDR2 SNEGSKA (reference sequence).

The gene calls are TRBV4-3 and TRBJ1-4; no reliable D call. Trimming took 0 bases from V and 8 from J, leaving 7 bases between them. Germline V gives CDR1 LGHNA, CDR2 YSLEER. This CDR3 region has 13 residues. For the CDR3, the DNA is TGCGCCAGCAGCCAAGAACTCCGGGAAAAACTGTTTTTT. Translated: CASSQELREKLFF.

The chain couples TRBV6-1 to TRBJ1-1, with a tentative D call TRBD1 (6 bases). Trimming shortened V by 2 bases and J by 4 bases, and 11 bases separated the two germline ends. This CDR3 region has 14 residues. Per the germline V gene, CDR1 is MNHNS and CDR2 is SASEGT. The CDR3 DNA is TGTGCCAGCAGTGAACTGGGGGCGCCCACTGAAGCTTTCTTT. This sequence encodes CASSELGAPTEAFF.

The V gene is TRBV6-1, the J gene TRBJ1-4; D gene unclear. Per the germline V gene, CDR1 is MNHNS and CDR2 is SASEGT. This CDR3 has 14 amino acids. V lost 5 bases to trimming and J lost 8 bases, with 15 bases between them. CDR3 bases: TGTGCCAGCAGTCCCGTGGTGGGAGGCGAAAAACTGTTTTTT. The encoded protein is CASSPVVGGEKLFF.

The gene calls are TRBV12-3 or TRBV12-4 and TRBJ2-7, with D possibly being TRBD1 (5 bases). This CDR3 is built from 14 residues. Trimming stripped 1 base from V and 5 bases from J, with 12 bases between. CDR3 DNA sequence: TGTGCCAGCAGTTTAGGGACACCGGTGGACGAGCAGTACTTC. This codes for CASSLGTPVDEQYF.

This chain connects TRBV18 to TRBJ2-7; unclear D gene. The CDR3 covers 14 residues. Germline V gene sequence: CDR1 KGHSH, CDR2 LQKENI. Trimming shortened V by 3 bases and J by 6 bases, and 15 bases separated the two germline ends. The CDR3 DNA reads as TGTGCCAGCTCACCCTCCCTCGAGCCTCTCGAGCAGTACTTC. Amino acid sequence: CASSPSLEPLEQYF.

This chain joins TRBV11-2 and TRBJ2-1; 8 bases agree with TRBD2. This CDR3 is built from 16 residues. V dropped 0 bases and J dropped 4; count of bases not matched to a gene: 5. Germline loops: CDR1 SGHAT, CDR2 FQNNGV. CDR3 loop: CASSLEVSGKYNEQFF. The CDR3 nucleotides are TGTGCCAGCAGCTTAGAGGTTAGCGGGAAGTACAATGAGCAGTTCTTC.

This clonotype came up a few times. The rearrangement uses TRBV6-5 and TRBJ2-6, with no clear D. Germline CDR1 is MNHEY and CDR2 is SVGAGI. This CDR3 contains 14 residues. Trimming took off 4 bases at V and 4 bases at J, with 8 bases between the two ends. The CDR3 DNA sequence: TGTGCCAGCAGTTCGAACTCCGGGGCCAACGTCCTGACTTTC. Its translation is CASSSNSGANVLTF.

This clonotype was counted many times. The V gene is TRBV7-2, the J gene TRBJ2-1, with 8 bases that match TRBD1. With 1 base clipped from V and 10 bases from J, the junction kept 9 bases outside the gene matches. CDR3 length: 15 residues. The germline V gene encodes CDR1 SGHTA and CDR2 FQGNSA. Here the CDR3 reads CASSLGTGSVGEQFF. The DNA for the CDR3 is TGTGCCAGCAGCTTAGGGACAGGGTCGGTCGGGGAGCAGTTCTTC.

This clonotype came up a few times. This chain uses TRBV12-3 or TRBV12-4 with TRBJ1-4, with 10 bases aligning to TRBD1. V shed 5 bases, J shed 0 bases, and the junction held 15 bases outside the gene matches. CDR3 length: 20 residues. DNA for the CDR3: TGTGCCAGCAGTACCTTGGACAGGGGGATTATGATTGCAACTAATGAAAAACTGTTTTTT. Translating it yields CASSTLDRGIMIATNEKLFF.

This clonotype has more than one count but fewer than ten. The chain joins TRBV10-3 to TRBJ2-7; TRBD1 is a possible D gene (6 bases). The germline V gene encodes CDR1 ENHRY and CDR2 SYGVKD. V was trimmed by 5 bases and J by 1 base, leaving 12 bases between them. This CDR3 region has 14 residues. CDR3 nucleotide sequence: TGTGCCATCAGTAGGAAGGACAGATCCTACGAGCAGTACTTC. Amino acids: CAISRKDRSYEQYF.

This clonotype appeared a few times. The chain links TRBV21-1 to TRBJ2-5; the D call in the table, TRBD2, was not verified against the DNA. TRBV21-1 is marked as a pseudogene. This CDR3 is built from 17 residues. The CDR3 nucleotides are TGTGCCAGCAGCACGTCAACTAGCGGGAGAGGAGTGGAGACCCAGTACTTC. This gives the protein CASSTSTSGRGVETQYF.

This clonotype has more than one count but fewer than ten. The genes are TRBV9 and TRBJ1-1; 8 bases line up with TRBD1. The germline gives CDR1 SGDLS, CDR2 YYNGEE. The CDR3 extends over 12 amino acids. With 3 bases clipped from V and 7 bases from J, the junction kept 2 bases outside the gene matches. CDR3 sequence: CASSATGVEAFF. CDR3 bases: TGTGCCAGCAGCGCGACAGGGGTTGAAGCTTTCTTT.